These T cell receptor beta chains were read from a single sample in a study of blood T cell repertoires in COVID-19. Libraries were prepared by immunoSEQ multiplex PCR; TCRdb keeps only in-frame clonotypes and omits some of them. The table shows more than 95,000 clones, with about nine tenths occurring only once. The sequenced sample was peripheral blood. Receptors originate from a human donor in a cohort sampled during active COVID-19. Each CDR3 is given with its conserved first and last residue. Each record gives: V gene, J gene, D gene, CDR3 protein, CDR3 DNA. The D gene is left open where the match is weak.

TRBV2	TRBJ2-2	TRBD2	CASRPPLAGGSGELFF	TGTGCCAGCAGGCCGCCCCTAGCGGGGGGCTCCGGGGAGCTGTTTTTT
TRBV5-1	TRBJ2-1	TRBD2	CASSLSGGRTGGEQFF	TGCGCCAGCAGCCTATCGGGCGGGAGGACGGGTGGTGAGCAGTTCTTC
TRBV6-4	TRBJ1-1	.	CASSVAAWNTEAFF	TGTGCCAGCAGTGTAGCAGCGTGGAACACTGAAGCTTTCTTT
TRBV7-2	TRBJ2-7	TRBD2	CASRTGGSFSYEQYF	TGTGCCAGCCGGACGGGAGGGAGTTTCTCCTACGAGCAGTACTTC
TRBV2	TRBJ1-1	TRBD1	CASSESRTGGTEAFF	TGTGCCAGCAGTGAATCCCGGACAGGGGGCACTGAAGCTTTCTTT
TRBV5-1	TRBJ2-1	TRBD2	CASSAPGLAVNHEQFF	TGCGCCAGCAGCGCCCCGGGACTAGCGGTTAATCATGAGCAGTTCTTC
TRBV5-1	TRBJ2-3	TRBD1	CASRLQGAADTQYF	TGCGCCAGCAGGTTACAGGGGGCCGCAGATACGCAGTATTTT
TRBV19	TRBJ1-5	.	CASRIGGLWQPQHF	TGTGCCAGTAGGATCGGGGGGCTCTGGCAGCCCCAGCATTTT
TRBV19	TRBJ2-7	TRBD1	CASSIWTGSSYEQYF	TGTGCCAGTAGTATTTGGACAGGCAGCTCCTACGAGCAGTACTTC
TRBV25-1	TRBJ2-1	TRBD2	CASSWGGRGEGNEQFF	TGTGCCAGCAGCTGGGGCGGGAGGGGCGAGGGAAATGAGCAGTTCTTC
TRBV2	TRBJ2-2	TRBD2	CASSWTSGGELFF	TGTGCCAGCAGTTGGACTAGCGGGGGGGAGCTGTTTTTT
TRBV5-1	TRBJ1-1	.	CASSFRGTEAFF	TGCGCCAGCAGCTTCAGGGGAACTGAAGCTTTCTTT
TRBV6-5	TRBJ1-1	.	CASSQWGGNTEAFF	TGTGCCAGCAGTCAATGGGGGGGGAACACTGAAGCTTTCTTT
TRBV19	TRBJ2-2	TRBD2	CASSVAGVGTGELFF	TGTGCCAGTAGTGTGGCGGGGGTCGGAACCGGGGAGCTGTTTTTT
TRBV2	TRBJ1-6	.	CAGREGIGNSPLHF	TGTGCCGGCAGGGAGGGAATCGGCAATTCACCCCTCCACTTT
TRBV15	TRBJ2-7	.	CATSSPGTYEQYF	TGTGCCACCAGCAGTCCGGGTACCTACGAGCAGTACTTC
TRBV13	TRBJ2-5	.	CASSLRRDLETQYF	TGTGCCAGCAGCTTGAGACGGGACTTAGAGACCCAGTACTTC
TRBV18	TRBJ1-5	.	CASSPTAGGVQPQHF	TGTGCCAGCTCACCCACGGCAGGAGGGGTTCAGCCCCAGCATTTT
TRBV2	TRBJ1-1	.	CASSLQGLNTEAFF	TGTGCCAGCAGTCTCCAGGGGCTAAACACTGAAGCTTTCTTT
TRBV6-5	TRBJ2-1	.	CASSYSGGRWMEQFF	TGTGCCAGCAGTTACTCGGGGGGGCGTTGGATGGAGCAGTTCTTC
TRBV6-4	TRBJ2-5	TRBD2	CASSVLAGGQETQYF	TGTGCCAGCAGTGTGCTAGCGGGGGGCCAAGAGACCCAGTACTTC
TRBV19	TRBJ1-5	TRBD1	CASSSRDRLYSNQPQHF	TGTGCCAGTAGTAGCCGGGACAGGCTATATAGCAATCAGCCCCAGCATTTT